Given below is one T cell receptor (beta chain) in context. The germline CDR1 and CDR2 sequences are SGHTA and FQGNSA. V shed 0 bases and J shed 6 bases, with 8 bases lying between them. CDR3 length equals 14 residues. The sample originates from a study of blood T cell repertoires in COVID-19. TCRdb keeps only in-frame clones here, not all; method: immunoSEQ multiplex PCR. Counted here are 25,000 to 35,000 clones, approximately 85% occurring once; the ten biggest clones make up roughly 7%. Sequenced material: peripheral blood. The clonotype was recovered from a human donor in a cohort sampled during active COVID-19. This sequence joins TRBV7-2 and TRBJ2-2; D remains ambiguous. The DNA for the CDR3 is TGTGCCAGCAGCTTAGCGGCCGTCGCCGGGGAGCTGTTTTTT. Its protein product is CASSLAAVAGELFF. The full variable domain, rest sourced from reference TRBV7-2 and TRBJ2-2, is GAGVSQSPSNKVTEKGKDVELRCDPISGHTALYWYRQSLGQGLEFLIYFQGNSAPDKSGLPSDRFSAERTGGSVSTLTIQRTQQEDSAVYLCASSLAAVAGELFFGEGSRLTVL.